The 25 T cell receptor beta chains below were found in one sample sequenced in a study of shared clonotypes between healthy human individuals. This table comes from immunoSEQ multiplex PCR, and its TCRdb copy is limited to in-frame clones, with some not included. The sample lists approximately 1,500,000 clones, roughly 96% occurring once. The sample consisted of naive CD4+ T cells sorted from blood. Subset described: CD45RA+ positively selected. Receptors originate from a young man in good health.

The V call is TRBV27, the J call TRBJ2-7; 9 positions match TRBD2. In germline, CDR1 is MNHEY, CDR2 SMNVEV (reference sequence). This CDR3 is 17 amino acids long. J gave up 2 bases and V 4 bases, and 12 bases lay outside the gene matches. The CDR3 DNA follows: TGTGCCAGCAGTTCCCACTTGACTAGCGGAATCACCTACGAGCAGTACTTC. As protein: CASSSHLTSGITYEQYF.

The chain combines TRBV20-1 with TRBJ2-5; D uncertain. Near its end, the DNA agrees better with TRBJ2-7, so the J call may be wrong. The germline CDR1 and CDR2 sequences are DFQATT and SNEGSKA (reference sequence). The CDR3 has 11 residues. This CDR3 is CSASRTGEQYF. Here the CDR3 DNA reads TGCAGTGCTAGTCGTACCGGCGAGCAGTACTTC.

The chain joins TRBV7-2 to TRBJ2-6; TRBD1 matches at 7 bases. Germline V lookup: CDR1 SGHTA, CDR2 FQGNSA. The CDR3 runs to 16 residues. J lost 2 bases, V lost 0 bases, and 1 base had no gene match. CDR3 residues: CASSLATGAGANVLTF. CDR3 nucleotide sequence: TGTGCCAGCAGCTTAGCCACAGGGGCTGGGGCCAACGTCCTGACTTTC.

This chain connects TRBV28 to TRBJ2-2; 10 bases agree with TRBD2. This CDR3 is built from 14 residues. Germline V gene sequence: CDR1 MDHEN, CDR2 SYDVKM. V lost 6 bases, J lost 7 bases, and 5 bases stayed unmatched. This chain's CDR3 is CASRASGSVGELFF. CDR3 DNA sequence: TGTGCCAGCAGAGCTAGCGGGAGCGTCGGGGAGCTGTTTTTT.

The CDR3 loop is CAWSVGDYITYEQYF. For the CDR3, the DNA is TGTGCCTGGAGTGTAGGCGACTATATTACCTACGAGCAGTACTTC. J is TRBJ2-7 and V is TRBV30; possible D gene TRBD2, 5 bases. CDR1 is GTSNPN, CDR2 SVGIG, per germline (reference sequence). V lost 0 bases to trimming and J lost 2 bases, with 14 bases between them. CDR3 length equals 15 residues.

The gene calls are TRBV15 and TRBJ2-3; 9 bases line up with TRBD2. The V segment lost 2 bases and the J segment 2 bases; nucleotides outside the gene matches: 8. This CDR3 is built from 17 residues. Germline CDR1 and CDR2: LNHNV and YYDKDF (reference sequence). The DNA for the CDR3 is TGTGCCACCAGCAGACAACCCCCTAGCGGGGACACAGATACGCAGTATTTT. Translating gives CATSRQPPSGDTDTQYF.

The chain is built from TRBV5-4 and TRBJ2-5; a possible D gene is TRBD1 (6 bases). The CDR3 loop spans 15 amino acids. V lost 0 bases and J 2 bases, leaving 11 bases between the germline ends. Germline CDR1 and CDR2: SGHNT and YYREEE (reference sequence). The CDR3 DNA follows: TGTGCCAGCAGCTTGGTCCAGGGGATACAAGAGACCCAGTACTTC. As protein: CASSLVQGIQETQYF.

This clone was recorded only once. For the CDR3, the DNA is TGTGCCAGTAGTAAGGACGCCTACGAGCAGTACTTC. Protein sequence: CASSKDAYEQYF. V is TRBV19 and J is TRBJ2-7; D unresolved. The V and J ends lost 4 bases and 2 bases respectively, with 6 bases between them. Germline V gene lookup returns CDR1 LNHDA and CDR2 SQIVND (reference sequence). The CDR3 contains 12 residues.

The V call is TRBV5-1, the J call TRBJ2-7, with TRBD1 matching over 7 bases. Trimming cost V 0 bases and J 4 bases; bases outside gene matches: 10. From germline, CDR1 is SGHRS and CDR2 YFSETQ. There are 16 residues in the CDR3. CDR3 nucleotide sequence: TGCGCCAGCAGCTTGGGATGGACGGACAGGAGATACGAGCAGTACTTC. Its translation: CASSLGWTDRRYEQYF.

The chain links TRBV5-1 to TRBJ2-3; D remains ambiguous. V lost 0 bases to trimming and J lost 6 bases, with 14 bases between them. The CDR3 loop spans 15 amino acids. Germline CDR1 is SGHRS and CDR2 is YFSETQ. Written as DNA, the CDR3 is TGCGCCAGCAGCTTGGGCCAGCCACTGGTTGATACGCAGTATTTT. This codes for CASSLGQPLVDTQYF.

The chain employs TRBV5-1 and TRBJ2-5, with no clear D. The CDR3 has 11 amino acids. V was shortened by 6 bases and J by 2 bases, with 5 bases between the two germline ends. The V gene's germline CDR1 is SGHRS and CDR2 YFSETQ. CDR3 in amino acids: CASTLQETQYF. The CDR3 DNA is TGCGCCAGCACTTTACAAGAGACCCAGTACTTC.

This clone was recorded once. The CDR3 loop is CASSYFPGSGANVLTF. The DNA of the CDR3 is TGTGCCAGCAGTTACTTCCCGGGATCTGGGGCCAACGTCCTGACTTTC. This chain connects TRBV6-5 to TRBJ2-6; D is perhaps TRBD2 (5 bases). Germline V gene sequence: CDR1 MNHEY, CDR2 SVGAGI. V lost 1 base to trimming and J lost 1 base, with 8 bases between them. The CDR3 covers 16 residues.

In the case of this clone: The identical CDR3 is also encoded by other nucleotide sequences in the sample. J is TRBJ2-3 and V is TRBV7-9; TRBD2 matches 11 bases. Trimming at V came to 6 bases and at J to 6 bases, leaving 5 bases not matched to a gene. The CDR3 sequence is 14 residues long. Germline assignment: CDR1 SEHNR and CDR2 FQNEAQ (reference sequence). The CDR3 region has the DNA TGTGCCAGCAGTTCTAGCGGGAGGACGGATACGCAGTATTTT. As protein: CASSSSGRTDTQYF.

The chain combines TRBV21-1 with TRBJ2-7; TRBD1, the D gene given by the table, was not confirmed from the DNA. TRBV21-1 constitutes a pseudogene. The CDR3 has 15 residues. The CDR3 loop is CASSDRTWKTYEQYF. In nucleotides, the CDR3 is TGTGCCAGCAGCGACAGGACCTGGAAAACCTACGAGCAGTACTTC.

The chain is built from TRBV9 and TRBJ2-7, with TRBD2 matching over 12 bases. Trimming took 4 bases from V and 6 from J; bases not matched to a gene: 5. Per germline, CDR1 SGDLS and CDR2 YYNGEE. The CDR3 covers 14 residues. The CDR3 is CASSSRLAGAEQYF. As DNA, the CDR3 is TGTGCCAGCAGCTCCCGACTAGCGGGAGCCGAGCAGTACTTC.

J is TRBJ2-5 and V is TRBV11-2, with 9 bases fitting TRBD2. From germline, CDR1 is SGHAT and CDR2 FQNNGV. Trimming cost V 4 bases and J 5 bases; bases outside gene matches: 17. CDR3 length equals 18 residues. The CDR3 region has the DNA TGTGCCAGCAGCTCCGTCTCTTTTTGGCGGGAGGGCCAGGAGACCCAGTACTTC. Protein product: CASSSVSFWREGQETQYF. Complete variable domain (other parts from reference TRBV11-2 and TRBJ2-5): EAGVAQSPRYKIIEKRQSVAFWCNPISGHATLYWYQQILGQGPKLLIQFQNNGVVDDSQLPKDRFSAERLKGVDSTLKIQPAKLEDSAVYLCASSSVSFWREGQETQYFGPGTRLLVL.

The DNA of the CDR3 is TGTGCCAGCAGCTTGACAGGGGCGTACACTGAAGCTTTCTTT. Protein: CASSLTGAYTEAFF. The J gene is TRBJ1-1, the V gene TRBV5-5; 7 nucleotides line up with TRBD1. Trimming at V came to 1 base and at J to 3 bases, leaving 3 bases not matched to a gene. The CDR3 sequence is 14 residues long. Per germline, CDR1 SGHKS and CDR2 YYEKEE (reference sequence).

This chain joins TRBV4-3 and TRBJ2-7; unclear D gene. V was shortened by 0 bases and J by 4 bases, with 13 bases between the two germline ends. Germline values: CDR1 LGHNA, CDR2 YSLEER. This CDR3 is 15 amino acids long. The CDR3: CASSQEPRRPYEQYF. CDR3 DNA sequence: TGCGCCAGCAGCCAAGAACCCCGCAGGCCTTACGAGCAGTACTTC.

CDR3 residues: CASSYGGPSSYEQYF. The CDR3 nucleotides are TGTGCCAGCAGCTACGGCGGGCCGAGCTCCTACGAGCAGTACTTC. The chain employs TRBV7-2 and TRBJ2-7, with D tentatively TRBD2 (5 bases). From germline, CDR1 is SGHTA and CDR2 FQGNSA. V was cut by 4 bases and J by 0 bases, with 13 bases left in between. The CDR3 sequence is 15 residues long.

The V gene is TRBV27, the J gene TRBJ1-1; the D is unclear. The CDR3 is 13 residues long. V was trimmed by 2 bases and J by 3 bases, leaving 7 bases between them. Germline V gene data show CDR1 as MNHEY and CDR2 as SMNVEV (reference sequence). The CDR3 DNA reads TGTGCCAGCAGTTTAGTTGGCCACACTGAAGCTTTCTTT. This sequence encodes CASSLVGHTEAFF.

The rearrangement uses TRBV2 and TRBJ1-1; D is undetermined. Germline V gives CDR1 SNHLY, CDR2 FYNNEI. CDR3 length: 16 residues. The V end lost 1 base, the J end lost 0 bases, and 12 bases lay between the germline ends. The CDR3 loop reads CASSEEVIRLNTEAFF. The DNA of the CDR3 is TGTGCCAGCAGTGAAGAGGTTATCCGCTTGAACACTGAAGCTTTCTTT. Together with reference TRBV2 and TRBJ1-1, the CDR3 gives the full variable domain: EPEVTQTPSHQVTQMGQEVILRCVPISNHLYFYWYRQILGQKVEFLVSFYNNEISEKSEIFDDQFSVERPDGSNFTLKIRSTKLEDSAMYFCASSEEVIRLNTEAFFGQGTRLTVV.

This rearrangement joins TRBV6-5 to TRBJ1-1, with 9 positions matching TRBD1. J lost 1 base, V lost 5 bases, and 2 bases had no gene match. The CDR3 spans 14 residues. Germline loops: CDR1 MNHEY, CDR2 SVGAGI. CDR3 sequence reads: CASSVTGGNTEAFF. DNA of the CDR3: TGTGCCAGCAGTGTGACAGGGGGGAACACTGAAGCTTTCTTT.

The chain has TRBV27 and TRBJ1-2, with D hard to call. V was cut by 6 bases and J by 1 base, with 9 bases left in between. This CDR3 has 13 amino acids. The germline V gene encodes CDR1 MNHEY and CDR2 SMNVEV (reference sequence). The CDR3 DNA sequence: TGTGCCAGCAGACGGACGGGTAACTATGGCTACACCTTC. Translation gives CASRRTGNYGYTF.

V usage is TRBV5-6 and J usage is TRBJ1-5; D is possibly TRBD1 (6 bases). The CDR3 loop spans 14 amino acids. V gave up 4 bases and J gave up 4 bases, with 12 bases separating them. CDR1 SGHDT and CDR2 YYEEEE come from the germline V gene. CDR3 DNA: TGTGCCAGCAGCGGAGGCAGGGGAAATCAGCCCCAGCATTTT. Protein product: CASSGGRGNQPQHF.

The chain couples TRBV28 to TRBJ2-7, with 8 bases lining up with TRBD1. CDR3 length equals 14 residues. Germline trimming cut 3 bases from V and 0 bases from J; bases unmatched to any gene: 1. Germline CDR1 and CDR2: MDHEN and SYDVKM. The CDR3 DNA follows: TGTGCCAGCAGTTTCAGGGGGCTCTCCTACGAGCAGTACTTC. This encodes CASSFRGLSYEQYF.